This TCR beta chain derives from a study of CD8+CD57+ T cells in acquired aplastic anemia. Study results and limitations: Both patients and controls carried the same twenty-nine CD8+ CDR3 sequences.

Template material for TCR beta VDJ and CDR3 profiling consisted of genomic DNA. One entry per CDR3 protein, called by TCRdb with MiXCR from the reads. The sample lists roughly 500,000 distinct CDR3 sequences; about a third were seen once. Trimming took 0 bases from V and 6 from J, leaving 12 bases between them. CDR1 is ENHRY, CDR2 SYGVKD, per germline. The CDR3 contains 15 residues. Patients sequenced had flow cytometry evidence of CD8+CD57+ cell expansion. This clonotype came up many times. Its specificity is unknown. This sequence was found in a human donor with aplastic anemia. The sample consisted of sorted CD4+, CD8+, or CD8+CD57+ T cells (not recorded which) from PBMCs. The chain carries TRBV10-3 and TRBJ1-5, with D perhaps TRBD1 (5 bases). CDR3 protein: CAISESPAGTQPQHF. CDR3 DNA sequence: TGTGCCATCAGTGAGTCGCCGGCAGGGACTCAGCCCCAGCATTTT.